This paragraph covers one T cell receptor (beta chain) sequence. Participants, roughly 18 to 100 years old, spanned under 25 US areas. The CDR3 has 13 amino acids. Trimming pared 4 bases from V and 4 bases from J, leaving 11 bases between. The germline gives CDR1 SGHRS, CDR2 YFSETQ. The source of the sample is a study of blood T cell repertoires in COVID-19. The wider study: Acute and convalescent COVID-19 specimens originated in the United States, Italy and Spain.

The protocol was immunoSEQ multiplex PCR, while the TCRdb copy is restricted to in-frame clones and leaves out a portion. The sample includes 250,000 or so clones, 88% of them seen just once. The source is a woman in her 40s with acute COVID-19. Material for sequencing was PBMCs or T cells enriched from blood (not recorded which). V gene TRBV5-1 combines with J gene TRBJ2-5, with D possibly TRBD1 on 6 matching bases. The CDR3 nucleotides read TGCGCCAGCAGCCCAGGGGATGGAGAGACCCAGTACTTC. It specifies CASSPGDGETQYF. Variable domain in full (rest from reference TRBV5-1 and TRBJ2-5): KAGVTQTPRYLIKTRGQQVTLSCSPISGHRSVSWYQQTPGQGLQFLFEYFSETQRNKGNFPGRFSGRQFSNSRSEMNVSTLELGDSALYLCASSPGDGETQYFGPGTRLLVL.